These 14 T cell receptor beta chains were all obtained from the same sample, sequenced in a study of control samples from healthy donors and cancer patients. Repertoires were generated with immunoSEQ multiplex PCR, while TCRdb's copy carries only in-frame clones and drops some. Counted here are roughly 69,000 clones, over 80% occurring once; the ten biggest clones make up about 15%. The sequenced material came from blood. Receptors were obtained from a man aged 60-69 years in good health.

J is TRBJ2-1 and V is TRBV6-4; D ambiguous. Germline V gives CDR1 MRHNA, CDR2 SNTAGT. This CDR3 spans 14 amino acids. The V gene lost 0 bases and the J gene lost 9 bases, with 12 bases spanning the gap. The chain's CDR3 is CASSDSTSPSEQFF. DNA for the CDR3: TGTGCCAGCAGTGACTCAACCTCGCCGAGTGAGCAGTTCTTC.

This chain joins TRBV7-9 and TRBJ2-7; D is uncertain. The CDR3 spans 14 residues. V shed 7 bases and J shed 2 bases, with 15 bases lying between them. Germline V lookup: CDR1 SEHNR, CDR2 FQNEAQ (reference sequence). The CDR3 region has the DNA TGTGCCAGCACCCCTGTGAGAAGCCCCTACGAGCAGTACTTC. Translating gives CASTPVRSPYEQYF.

This clone was seen more than once but under ten times. The gene calls are TRBV7-3 and TRBJ2-5; tentatively, D is TRBD2 (6 bases). CDR3 length: 14 amino acids. Trimming shortened V by 2 bases and J by 5 bases, and 12 bases separated the two germline ends. The germline gives CDR1 SGHTA, CDR2 FQGTGA. DNA of the CDR3: TGTGCCAGCAGCTTAGTGGGGGGTACGGAGACCCAGTACTTC. The encoded protein is CASSLVGGTETQYF. The whole variable domain, remainder taken from reference TRBV7-3 and TRBJ2-5, is GAGVSQTPSNKVTEKGKYVELRCDPISGHTALYWYRQSLGQGPEFLIYFQGTGAADDSGLPNDRFFAVRPEGSVSTLKIQRTERGDSAVYLCASSLVGGTETQYFGPGTRLLVL.

The CDR3 here is CASRQSGRTSYNEQFF. CDR3 coding DNA: TGTGCCAGCAGACAAAGCGGGAGAACCTCCTACAATGAGCAGTTCTTC. The V call is TRBV11-1, the J call TRBJ2-1; 8 bases agree with TRBD2. Germline V gene sequence: CDR1 SGHAT, CDR2 FQDESV (reference sequence). This CDR3 contains 16 residues. V trimming: 6 bases; J trimming: 0 bases; junction bases outside the gene matches: 7.

This clone was seen only a few times. V is TRBV27 and J is TRBJ1-1; D might be TRBD1 (6 bases). The CDR3 length is 13 residues. Trimming took 3 bases from V and 8 from J, leaving 13 bases between them. Germline V lookup: CDR1 MNHEY, CDR2 SMNVEV (reference sequence). The CDR3 nucleotides read TGTGCCAGCAGTTTTCTCGGGGGGCGGGAAGCTTTCTTT. Amino acids: CASSFLGGREAFF.

The J gene is TRBJ1-3, the V gene TRBV6-1; TRBD1 is a possible D gene (6 bases). Per the germline V gene, CDR1 is MNHNS and CDR2 is SASEGT. Trimming pared 6 bases from V and 0 bases from J, leaving 15 bases between. The CDR3 length is 16 residues. The DNA of the CDR3 is TGTGCCAGCAGGGAACAGGGCGTACTCTCTGGAAACACCATATATTTT. Translation gives CASREQGVLSGNTIYF.

The J gene is TRBJ2-3, the V gene TRBV19; 8 nucleotides align to TRBD1. Germline CDR1 is LNHDA and CDR2 is SQIVND (reference sequence). Trimming took 7 bases from V and 2 from J; bases not matched to a gene: 8. There are 15 residues in the CDR3. This CDR3 is CASTPGGLLTDTQYF. CDR3 coding DNA: TGTGCCAGTACTCCAGGGGGCTTACTCACAGATACGCAGTATTTT.

The CDR3 region is CAWGSYNEQFF. CDR3 DNA sequence: TGTGCCTGGGGCAGCTACAATGAGCAGTTCTTC. The rearrangement links TRBV30 to TRBJ2-1; D is uncertain. V lost 5 bases, J lost 3 bases, and 5 bases lay in between. Germline V gene sequence: CDR1 GTSNPN, CDR2 SVGIG (reference sequence). CDR3 length: 11 amino acids.

The rearrangement joins TRBV30 to TRBJ2-5, with a weak D call TRBD1 (5 bases). This CDR3 is 11 amino acids long. V dropped 1 base and J dropped 5 bases, with 5 bases sitting between them. The V gene's germline CDR1 is GTSNPN and CDR2 SVGIG (reference sequence). CDR3 sequence: CAWSAGETQYF. The CDR3 coding sequence is TGTGCCTGGAGTGCAGGGGAGACCCAGTACTTC.

The sample holds one count of this clone. V and J are TRBV29-1 and TRBJ1-1, with D uncertain. The V gene lost 4 bases and the J gene lost 0 bases, with 6 bases spanning the gap. CDR1 is SQVTM and CDR2 is ANQGSEA in the germline V gene. The CDR3 extends over 12 amino acids. The CDR3 nucleotides are TGCAGCGTTGTTAGGATGAACACTGAAGCTTTCTTT. It specifies CSVVRMNTEAFF.

The chain links TRBV18 to TRBJ2-1; TRBD2 matches 7 bases. The CDR3 contains 14 residues. CDR1 is KGHSH, CDR2 LQKENI, per germline. V trimming: 3 bases; J trimming: 7 bases; junction bases outside the gene matches: 6. CDR3 DNA sequence: TGTGCCAGCTCACCTCTGGCTAGCGGTAATGAGCAGTTCTTC. The encoded protein is CASSPLASGNEQFF.

The chain couples TRBV28 to TRBJ2-7, with a tentative D call TRBD2 (5 bases). This CDR3 is 16 amino acids long. From germline, CDR1 is MDHEN and CDR2 SYDVKM. The germline V and J ends were trimmed by 3 bases and 0 bases, with 15 bases remaining between them. The CDR3 DNA is TGTGCCAGCAGTTTTCACCTAGCCGTTCTCTCCTACGAGCAGTACTTC. This encodes CASSFHLAVLSYEQYF.

The V and J genes are TRBV7-2 and TRBJ1-2; TRBD1 might be the D (6 bases). The V and J ends lost 6 bases and 4 bases respectively, with 18 bases between them. CDR3 length: 15 amino acids. Germline lookup yields CDR1 SGHTA and CDR2 FQGNSA. CDR3 in amino acids: CASRRAGGAGYGYTF. CDR3 nucleotide sequence: TGTGCCAGCAGGCGGGCGGGGGGGGCAGGCTATGGCTACACCTTC.

The CDR3 region is CASSGAGKAFF. The DNA of the CDR3 is TGCGCCAGCAGCGGGGCAGGGAAGGCTTTCTTT. J is TRBJ1-1 and V is TRBV5-1, with a tentative D call TRBD1 (5 bases). Looked up from germline, CDR1 is SGHRS and CDR2 is YFSETQ. The CDR3 runs to 11 residues. Trimming shortened V by 4 bases and J by 11 bases, and 12 bases separated the two germline ends.